The clone carrying this T cell receptor (beta chain) is labeled medium-sized. TCRdb redid the calling of the PCR reads with MiXCR, one entry per CDR3 protein. The sample includes around 4,000 distinct CDR3 sequences, about 53% of them seen just once. This sample is drawn from a study of CD4 and CD8 cells across lung adenocarcinoma regions. The patients had localized lung adenocarcinoma, a non-small cell subtype. Germline CDR1 reads MNHEY; CDR2 reads SVGAGI. J lost 3 bases, V lost 2 bases, and 11 bases had no gene match. CDR3 length: 18 residues. The sample was CD4+ T cells from the margin of a lung tumor. The clonotype comes from a female donor with lung adenocarcinoma. The CD4 and CD8 labels of this study may be unreliable. The chain links TRBV6-5 to TRBJ2-7; 12 bases align to TRBD2. DNA of the CDR3: TGTGCCAGCAGTTACAAAACATGGACTAGCGGGACCGTCTACGAGCAGTACTTC. Its protein product is CASSYKTWTSGTVYEQYF.